Below, 12 T cell receptor beta chains from the same sample are listed, as sequenced in a study of blood T cell repertoires in COVID-19. Sequencing used immunoSEQ multiplex PCR; TCRdb keeps in-frame clones, though not all of them. The sample holds 200,000 to 250,000 clones, 89% seen once. The sample was peripheral blood. All receptors come from a man aged 55 to 69 who had recovered from COVID-19.

The chain has TRBV4-2 and TRBJ2-1, with TRBD2 identical over 9 bases. V lost 4 bases, J lost 5 bases, and 15 bases stayed unmatched. The CDR3 has 18 amino acids. Looked up from germline, CDR1 is LGHNA and CDR2 is YNFKEQ. The CDR3: CASSPEGSGGNRNNEQFF. Written as DNA, the CDR3 is TGTGCCAGCAGCCCTGAAGGAAGCGGGGGGAATCGAAACAATGAGCAGTTCTTC.

The genes are TRBV19 and TRBJ2-1, with D possibly matching TRBD2 (6 bases). The germline V gene has CDR1 LNHDA and CDR2 SQIVND (reference sequence). This CDR3 region has 14 residues. The V and J ends lost 7 bases and 9 bases respectively, with 19 bases between them. The CDR3 region is CASNWDSAASEQFF. The CDR3 DNA reads as TGTGCCAGTAACTGGGACTCAGCAGCGAGTGAGCAGTTCTTC.

The V and J genes are TRBV6-2 or TRBV6-3 and TRBJ2-7; possibly TRBD1 for D (5 bases). The ends were cut back, 6 bases at V and 2 bases at J, with 20 bases in the middle. Germline assignment: CDR1 MNHEY and CDR2 SVGEGT. The CDR3 covers 16 residues. Here the CDR3 reads CASSGQGRLGAYEQYF. CDR3 DNA sequence: TGTGCCAGCAGCGGACAAGGACGCCTGGGCGCCTACGAGCAGTACTTC.

The rearrangement joins TRBV11-2 to TRBJ2-7; weak D call: TRBD1 (6 bases). Germline loops: CDR1 SGHAT, CDR2 FQNNGV. The V end was cut by 5 bases, the J end by 5 bases, with 28 bases between. The CDR3 extends over 18 amino acids. The CDR3 spells CASSAGEQGGASQDEQYF. CDR3 DNA sequence: TGTGCCAGCAGCGCAGGGGAGCAGGGTGGGGCTAGCCAGGACGAGCAGTACTTC.

The V and J genes are TRBV3-1 (or the pseudogene TRBV3-2) and TRBJ2-1; 11 bases agree with TRBD1. This CDR3 has 15 amino acids. Germline loops: CDR1 LGHDT, CDR2 YNNKEL (reference sequence). V gave up 4 bases and J gave up 9 bases; unmatched junction bases: 8. The CDR3 here is CASSRTGTGGGEQFF. The CDR3, as DNA: TGTGCCAGCAGCCGGACCGGGACAGGGGGTGGTGAGCAGTTCTTC.

This chain links TRBV2 with TRBJ2-3; D is possibly TRBD2 (5 bases). The CDR3 length is 16 residues. V gave up 8 bases and J gave up 1 base, with 19 bases separating them. The germline V gene has CDR1 SNHLY and CDR2 FYNNEI. The CDR3 spells CASAYRAAIGTDTQYF. CDR3 bases: TGTGCCAGCGCCTATAGAGCGGCCATTGGCACAGATACGCAGTATTTT.

The J gene is TRBJ1-2, the V gene TRBV28; 8 bases line up with TRBD1. CDR3 length: 15 residues. V shed 4 bases, J shed 4 bases, and the junction held 8 bases outside the gene matches. Germline assignment: CDR1 MDHEN and CDR2 SYDVKM. The chain's CDR3 is CASSSPGTGVYGYTF. The CDR3 DNA sequence: TGTGCCAGCAGTTCCCCCGGGACAGGCGTCTATGGCTACACCTTC.

The chain has TRBV9 and TRBJ1-2; the match to TRBD1 covers 7 bases. Trimming cost V 3 bases and J 4 bases; bases outside gene matches: 9. The CDR3 spans 15 residues. Germline CDR1 reads SGDLS; CDR2 reads YYNGEE. In DNA, the CDR3 is TGTGCCAGCAGCGAAACCACAGGGGTTACCTATGGCTACACCTTC. It specifies CASSETTGVTYGYTF.

The chain carries TRBV18 and TRBJ1-3; 12 bases line up with TRBD1. Germline CDR1 reads KGHSH; CDR2 reads LQKENI. J lost 2 bases, V lost 3 bases, and 8 bases had no gene match. CDR3 size: 18 residues. The CDR3 spells CASSPLGQGASAGNTIYF. CDR3 DNA sequence: TGTGCCAGCTCACCCCTGGGACAGGGGGCCTCTGCTGGAAACACCATATATTTT. Supplemented by reference TRBV18 and TRBJ1-3, the full variable domain reads NAGVMQNPRHLVRRRGQEARLRCSPMKGHSHVYWYRQLPEEGLKFMVYLQKENIIDESGMPKERFSAEFPKEGPSILRIQQVVRGDSAAYFCASSPLGQGASAGNTIYFGEGSWLTVV.

The genes are TRBV5-1 and TRBJ2-5; 7 bases fit TRBD1. The V and J ends lost 4 bases and 5 bases, in that order; junction bases with no gene match: 14. The CDR3 extends over 16 amino acids. From germline, CDR1 is SGHRS and CDR2 YFSETQ. The CDR3 nucleotides read TGCGCCAGCAGCGTCGAAGCGAGCTCCAGGGGGGAGACCCAGTACTTC. Encoded protein: CASSVEASSRGETQYF.

The chain links TRBV28 to TRBJ2-3; 7 nucleotides agree with TRBD1. CDR1 is MDHEN, CDR2 SYDVKM, per germline. The length of the CDR3 is 15 residues. V lost 5 bases and J lost 2; bases outside the gene matches: 7. DNA of the CDR3: TGTGCCAGCAGTGAACCGGGACAGAACACAGATACGCAGTATTTT. Its translation: CASSEPGQNTDTQYF.

This sequence joins TRBV5-1 and TRBJ2-7; TRBD2 agrees at 12 bases. The germline V gene has CDR1 SGHRS and CDR2 YFSETQ. The CDR3 totals 16 residues. With 7 bases clipped from V and 7 bases from J, the junction kept 15 bases outside the gene matches. The CDR3 DNA reads as TGCGCCAGCCGACTAGCGGGAGTACAGGGGAATAAGGAGCAGTACTTC. Translation gives CASRLAGVQGNKEQYF.